The 3 T cell receptor beta chains below come from one sample, sequenced in a study of T cells in Graves' hyperthyroidism and ophthalmopathy. It was RNA transcripts that yielded the amplified TCR beta CDR3 regions. TCR CDR3 underwent first-round RT-PCR with the HTBI primer set. From the multiplex PCR reads, TCRdb called clonotypes with MiXCR, one entry per CDR3 protein. The table shows around 600,000 distinct CDR3 sequences, with around 15% occurring only once. Input material: blood. These receptors were obtained from a woman aged 40 to 50 with Graves' ophthalmopathy.

This clonotype has just a few counts. The J gene is TRBJ1-1, the V gene TRBV16, with no clear D. V was cut by 0 bases and J by 3 bases, with 17 bases left in between. Germline values: CDR1 KGHSY, CDR2 FQNENV. The CDR3 sequence is 17 residues long. This CDR3 reads CASSQSIPSNGDTEAFF. For the CDR3, the DNA is TGTGCCAGCAGCCAATCTATTCCCAGCAATGGGGACACTGAAGCTTTCTTT.

This clonotype has a count of ten or more. The CDR3 region has the DNA TGTGCCAGCAGCTTAGCCCCCGGACTAGCGGCCTACGAGCAGTACTTC. It specifies CASSLAPGLAAYEQYF. This chain joins TRBV7-9 and TRBJ2-7; 10 nucleotides line up with TRBD2. With 0 bases clipped from V and 2 bases from J, the junction kept 4 bases outside the gene matches. The CDR3 spans 16 residues. CDR1 is SEHNR and CDR2 is FQNEAQ in the germline V gene (reference sequence).

This clonotype was counted at least ten times. J is TRBJ1-1 and V is TRBV30; D is uncertain. CDR1 is GTSNPN, CDR2 SVGIG, per germline (reference sequence). With 0 bases removed from V and 0 bases from J, the gap between germline ends came to 5 bases. CDR3 length equals 13 residues. The CDR3, as DNA: TGTGCCTGGAGTGTATGGCTGAACACTGAAGCTTTCTTT. Residues: CAWSVWLNTEAFF.